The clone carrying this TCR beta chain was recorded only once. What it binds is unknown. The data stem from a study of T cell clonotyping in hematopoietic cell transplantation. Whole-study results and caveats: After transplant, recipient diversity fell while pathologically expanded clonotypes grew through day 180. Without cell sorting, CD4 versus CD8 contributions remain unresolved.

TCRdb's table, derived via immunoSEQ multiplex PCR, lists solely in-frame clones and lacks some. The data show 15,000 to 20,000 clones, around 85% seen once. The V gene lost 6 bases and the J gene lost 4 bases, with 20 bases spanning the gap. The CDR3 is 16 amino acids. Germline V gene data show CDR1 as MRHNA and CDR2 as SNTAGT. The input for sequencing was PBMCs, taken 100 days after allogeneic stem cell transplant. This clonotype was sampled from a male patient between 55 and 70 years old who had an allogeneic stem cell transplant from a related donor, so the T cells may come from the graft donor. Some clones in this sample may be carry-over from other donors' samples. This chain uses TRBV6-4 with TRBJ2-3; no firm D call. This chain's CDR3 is CASRPSGGRGADTQYF. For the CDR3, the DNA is TGTGCCAGCAGACCCTCGGGTGGGCGTGGTGCAGATACGCAGTATTTT.